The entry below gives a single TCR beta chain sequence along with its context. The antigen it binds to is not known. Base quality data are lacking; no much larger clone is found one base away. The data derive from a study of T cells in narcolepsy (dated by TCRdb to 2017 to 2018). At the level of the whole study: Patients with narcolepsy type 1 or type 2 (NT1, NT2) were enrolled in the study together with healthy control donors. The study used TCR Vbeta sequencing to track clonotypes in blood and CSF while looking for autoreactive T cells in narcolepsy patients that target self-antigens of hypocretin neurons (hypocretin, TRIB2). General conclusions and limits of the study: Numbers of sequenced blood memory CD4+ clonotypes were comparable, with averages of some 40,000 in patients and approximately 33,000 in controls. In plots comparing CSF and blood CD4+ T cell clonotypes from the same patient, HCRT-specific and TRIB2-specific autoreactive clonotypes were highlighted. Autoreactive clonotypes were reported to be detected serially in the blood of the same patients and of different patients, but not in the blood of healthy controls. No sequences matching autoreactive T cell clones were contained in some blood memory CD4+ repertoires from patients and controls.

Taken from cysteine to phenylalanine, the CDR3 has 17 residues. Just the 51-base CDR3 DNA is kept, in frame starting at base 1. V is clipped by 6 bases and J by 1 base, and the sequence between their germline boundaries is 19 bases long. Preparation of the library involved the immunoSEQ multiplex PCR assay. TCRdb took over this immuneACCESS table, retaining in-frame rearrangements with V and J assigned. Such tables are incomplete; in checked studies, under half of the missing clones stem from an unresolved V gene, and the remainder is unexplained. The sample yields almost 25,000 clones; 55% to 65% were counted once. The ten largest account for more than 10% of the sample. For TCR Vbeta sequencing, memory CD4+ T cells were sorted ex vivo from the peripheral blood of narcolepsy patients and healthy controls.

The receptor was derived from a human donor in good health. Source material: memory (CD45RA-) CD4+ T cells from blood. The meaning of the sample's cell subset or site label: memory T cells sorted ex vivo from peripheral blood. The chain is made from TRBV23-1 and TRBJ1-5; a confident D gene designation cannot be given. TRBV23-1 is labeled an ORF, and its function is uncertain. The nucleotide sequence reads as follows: TGCGCCAGCAGCCCGATAAAGAATCTTTGGAGCAATCAGCCCCAGCATTTT. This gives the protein CASSPIKNLWSNQPQHF.